The 25 T cell receptor beta chains below were found in one sample sequenced in a study of T cells in Graves' hyperthyroidism and ophthalmopathy. It was RNA transcripts that yielded the amplified TCR beta CDR3 regions. HTBI primers drove first-round RT-PCR of the TCR CDR3. Via MiXCR, TCRdb re-called the multiplex PCR reads, giving one row per CDR3 protein. Among fewer than 650,000 distinct CDR3 sequences listed, roughly 15% were seen once. Material for sequencing was blood. These TCRs come from a woman in her 40s with Graves' ophthalmopathy.

In this sample, this clonotype turned up a few times. The V and J genes are TRBV5-4 and TRBJ1-2, with 7 positions matching TRBD1. CDR1 is SGHNT and CDR2 is YYREEE in the germline V gene (reference sequence). The CDR3 is 20 residues long. With 2 bases clipped from V and 1 base from J, the junction kept 20 bases outside the gene matches. The CDR3 here is CASSLAKIGDRAPFNYGYTF. The DNA of the CDR3 is TGTGCCAGCAGCTTAGCCAAAATAGGAGACAGGGCCCCTTTTAACTATGGCTACACCTTC.

This clonotype has only a few counts. One end of the junction does not line up with germline, which may come from a read error. The rearrangement uses TRBV19 and TRBJ2-7, with D maybe TRBD2 (5 bases). The CDR3 is made up of 14 amino acids. Germline V lookup: CDR1 LNHDA, CDR2 SQIVND (reference sequence). This CDR3 is CASGIPDGTYEQYF. The CDR3 region has the DNA TGTGCCAGTGGTATCCCCGACGGGACCTACGAGCAGTACTTC.

The chain recombines TRBV4-3 with TRBJ1-1; a possible D gene is TRBD1 (5 bases). This CDR3 has 15 amino acids. Germline lookup yields CDR1 LGHNA and CDR2 YSLEER. V was pared by 5 bases and J by 5 bases, with 18 bases between. The CDR3 DNA reads TGCGCCAGCAGCTTCTTGGGGCAGGGTGGAACTGAAGCTTTCTTT. It yields the protein CASSFLGQGGTEAFF.

The genes are TRBV19 and TRBJ1-1; D not certain. Looked up from germline, CDR1 is LNHDA and CDR2 is SQIVND (reference sequence). The CDR3 contains 12 residues. V dropped 7 bases and J dropped 8 bases, with 14 bases sitting between them. In DNA, the CDR3 is TGTGCCAGTACCAAGGTGGGCCGCGAAGCTTTCTTT. Translation: CASTKVGREAFF.

This clonotype was seen at least ten times. The chain links TRBV15 to TRBJ1-1; D ambiguous. The CDR3 consists of 13 residues. CDR1 is LNHNV and CDR2 is YYDKDF in the germline V gene (reference sequence). The V end lost 1 base, the J end lost 2 bases, and 5 bases lay between the germline ends. CDR3 nucleotides: TGTGCCACCAGCAGAGCGGGCAACACTGAAGCTTTCTTT. Residues: CATSRAGNTEAFF.

This clonotype was seen only a few times. The rearrangement uses TRBV7-8 and TRBJ2-7; D unresolved. CDR1 is SGHVS and CDR2 is FQNEAQ in the germline V gene. The V end was cut by 1 base, the J end by 2 bases, with 9 bases between. This CDR3 has 14 amino acids. Written as DNA, the CDR3 is TGTGCCAGCAGCTTAGAAGCAGAAACCTACGAGCAGTACTTC. It is translated as CASSLEAETYEQYF.

This clonotype occurred many times. V is TRBV18 and J is TRBJ2-5; no reliable D call. From germline, CDR1 is KGHSH and CDR2 LQKENI. The V and J ends lost 2 bases and 3 bases respectively, with 10 bases between them. The CDR3 contains 14 residues. CDR3 DNA: TGTGCCAGCTCACCATCAGCTCTTAAAGAGACCCAGTACTTC. Translating gives CASSPSALKETQYF.

This clonotype was observed at least ten times. Just one base apart from a much larger clone, this may be a read error. V usage is TRBV6-2 or TRBV6-3 and J usage is TRBJ1-5, with D uncertain. CDR3 length: 13 residues. V was shortened by 2 bases and J by 2 bases, with 4 bases between the two germline ends. From germline, CDR1 is MNHEY and CDR2 SVGEGT. The CDR3: CASSYRGNQPQHF. The CDR3 DNA is TGTGCCAGCAGTTACAGGGGCAATCAGCCCCAGCATTTT.

This clonotype has more than one count but fewer than ten. The gene calls are TRBV9 and TRBJ1-6; no clear D gene. The CDR3 consists of 16 residues. Germline CDR1 and CDR2: SGDLS and YYNGEE. V lost 0 bases and J lost 4, with 11 bases in between. The CDR3 sequence: CASSVGHIRYNSPLHF. The CDR3 nucleotides read TGTGCCAGCAGCGTAGGACATATTCGTTATAATTCACCCCTCCACTTT.

This clonotype was observed once. The chain links TRBV7-2 to TRBJ1-3, with D hard to call. The V gene lost 3 bases and the J gene lost 0 bases, with 9 bases spanning the gap. The CDR3 is 15 amino acids. Per germline, CDR1 SGHTA and CDR2 FQGNSA. CDR3 sequence reads: CASSLQAYSGNTIYF. CDR3 bases: TGTGCCAGCAGCTTGCAGGCCTACTCTGGAAACACCATATATTTT.

The rearrangement links TRBV11-1 to TRBJ2-1; TRBD2 matches at 11 bases. Germline-derived CDR1 and CDR2 are SGHAT and FQDESV (reference sequence). The CDR3 totals 17 residues. V lost 5 bases, J lost 0 bases, and 6 bases stayed unmatched. CDR3 DNA: TGTGCCAGCAGCCCTGGACTAGCGGGTCGCTCCTACAATGAGCAGTTCTTC. This encodes CASSPGLAGRSYNEQFF.

This clonotype was recorded at least ten times. The V and J genes are TRBV20-1 and TRBJ2-4; tentatively, D is TRBD2 (5 bases). Germline V CDR1 and CDR2: DFQATT, SNEGSKA (reference sequence). V was shortened by 3 bases and J by 1 base, with 7 bases between the two germline ends. The CDR3 runs to 13 residues. The CDR3 here is CSAREVAKNIQYF. The CDR3 DNA reads TGCAGTGCTAGGGAGGTGGCCAAAAACATTCAGTACTTC.

V and J are TRBV6-1 and TRBJ1-2; TRBD1 matches at 9 bases. Trimming removed 6 bases from V and 7 bases from J; junction bases left unmatched: 9. This CDR3 region has 14 residues. Germline V gene data show CDR1 as MNHNS and CDR2 as SASEGT. The CDR3 region has the DNA TGTGCCAGCAGGGAACAGGGGGCAGGAGGTGGCTACACCTTC. Its protein is CASREQGAGGGYTF.

This clonotype occurred many times. The rearrangement links TRBV28 to TRBJ1-5; maybe TRBD1 (5 bases). This CDR3 is 14 amino acids long. Germline CDR1 MDHEN, CDR2 SYDVKM. With 2 bases removed from V and 4 bases from J, the gap between germline ends came to 9 bases. The CDR3: CASSLGPGNQPQHF. CDR3 bases: TGTGCCAGCAGTTTAGGTCCAGGGAATCAGCCCCAGCATTTT.

This clonotype has more than one count but fewer than ten. The genes are TRBV6-5 and TRBJ1-1; 10 bases fit TRBD1. Trimming at V came to 2 bases and at J to 11 bases, leaving 5 bases not matched to a gene. The germline CDR1 and CDR2 sequences are MNHEY and SVGAGI. This CDR3 comprises 13 residues. CDR3 nucleotide sequence: TGTGCCAGCAGTTACCCGACAGGGGGCCAGGCTTTCTTT. It translates to CASSYPTGGQAFF.

This clonotype occurred many times. V usage is TRBV19 and J usage is TRBJ1-1, with D possibly being TRBD1 (6 bases). The CDR3 length is 15 residues. Germline V gives CDR1 LNHDA, CDR2 SQIVND (reference sequence). V lost 4 bases and J lost 0, with 12 bases in between. The CDR3 DNA follows: TGTGCCAGTAGTAGCCAGGACAGCCTGAACACTGAAGCTTTCTTT. Its protein is CASSSQDSLNTEAFF. Variable domain in full (rest from reference TRBV19 and TRBJ1-1): DGGITQSPKYLFRKEGQNVTLSCEQNLNHDAMYWYRQDPGQGLRLIYYSQIVNDFQKGDIAEGYSVSREKKESFPLTVTSAQKNPTAFYLCASSSQDSLNTEAFFGQGTRLTVV.

The J gene is TRBJ2-5, the V gene TRBV6-5; 14 bases agree with TRBD2. The CDR3 totals 16 residues. The V segment lost 4 bases and the J segment 2 bases; nucleotides outside the gene matches: 3. From germline, CDR1 is MNHEY and CDR2 SVGAGI. Here the CDR3 reads CASSSGTSGSQETQYF. CDR3 nucleotides: TGTGCCAGCAGTTCCGGGACTAGCGGGAGTCAAGAGACCCAGTACTTC.

This clonotype has more than one count but fewer than ten. V gene TRBV28 combines with J gene TRBJ1-6; D remains ambiguous. The V end lost 6 bases, the J end lost 4 bases, and 4 bases lay between the germline ends. Germline CDR1 MDHEN, CDR2 SYDVKM. The CDR3 has 12 residues. The CDR3 region has the DNA TGTGCCAGCAGCCATTATAATTCACCCCTCCACTTT. Its translation is CASSHYNSPLHF.

This clonotype was seen ten or more times. The rearrangement joins TRBV5-6 to TRBJ2-2; unclear D gene. The CDR3 loop spans 14 amino acids. Trimming stripped 0 bases from V and 8 bases from J, with 11 bases between. Germline V gene sequence: CDR1 SGHDT, CDR2 YYEEEE. In DNA form, the CDR3 reads TGTGCCAGCAGCTTGGGTCAGGTCACAGGGGAGCTGTTTTTT. Translation: CASSLGQVTGELFF.

The chain uses TRBV7-2 and TRBJ2-7, with 15 bases that match TRBD2. J lost 5 bases, V lost 5 bases, and 4 bases had no gene match. Germline V gene data show CDR1 as SGHTA and CDR2 as FQGNSA. CDR3 length: 15 amino acids. CDR3 sequence: CASSRTSGRENEQYF. The CDR3 DNA follows: TGTGCCAGCAGCCGGACTAGCGGGAGGGAAAACGAGCAGTACTTC.

CDR3 loop: CAWTLGQGQGAFF. The CDR3 nucleotides read TGTGCCTGGACCTTGGGACAGGGGCAGGGAGCTTTCTTT. J is TRBJ1-1 and V is TRBV30; TRBD1 matches 10 bases. This CDR3 region has 13 residues. Germline loops: CDR1 GTSNPN, CDR2 SVGIG (reference sequence). After removal of 4 bases from V and 10 bases from J, the junction contained 9 bases not matched to a gene.

V and J are TRBV10-3 and TRBJ1-3; no firm D call. Germline V gives CDR1 ENHRY, CDR2 SYGVKD. The V gene lost 2 bases and the J gene lost 7 bases, with 6 bases spanning the gap. CDR3 length equals 12 residues. The CDR3 coding sequence is TGTGCCATCAGTGAGGACGGGAACACCATATATTTT. Translation gives CAISEDGNTIYF.

Many counts were recorded for this clonotype. V and J are TRBV4-1 and TRBJ1-3; D gene unclear. The CDR3 loop spans 15 amino acids. The germline V gene encodes CDR1 MGHRA and CDR2 YSYEKL. Between the trimmed V and J ends, which lost 1 base and 0 bases, there was a span of 7 bases. CDR3 in DNA: TGCGCCAGCAGCCAAGGACGGAGCTCTGGAAACACCATATATTTT. Translating it yields CASSQGRSSGNTIYF.

This sequence joins TRBV20-1 and TRBJ2-7, with 8 nucleotides matching TRBD2. Losses at the gene ends were 1 base for V and 4 bases for J; bases not matched to a gene: 12. Germline V lookup: CDR1 DFQATT, CDR2 SNEGSKA (reference sequence). CDR3 length: 16 amino acids. CDR3 nucleotides: TGCAGTGCTAGAGGGGGGGAAGCGGGAGACGAATACGAGCAGTACTTC. Translation gives CSARGGEAGDEYEQYF.

In its sample, this clonotype was seen many times. The chain uses TRBV6-2 or TRBV6-3 and TRBJ1-5, with unresolved D. V dropped 6 bases and J dropped 6 bases, with 15 bases sitting between them. Germline CDR1 and CDR2: MNHEY and SVGEGT. The CDR3 has 14 residues. CDR3 protein: CASSPQEGSQPQHF. CDR3 DNA sequence: TGTGCCAGCAGCCCCCAGGAGGGTAGTCAGCCCCAGCATTTT.